The T cell receptor beta chain under discussion was sequenced for a study of blood T cell repertoires in COVID-19. Across the whole study: Samples came from the United States, Italy and Spain, spanning acute and convalescent COVID-19. The analysed material was cDNA or gDNA that came from T cells, B-cell-depleted T cells, or PBMCs.

The V end was cut by 3 bases, the J end by 1 base, with 9 bases between. CDR1 is KGHSH, CDR2 LQKENI, per germline. The length of the CDR3 is 14 residues. As processed by the authors: Reference gene primer amplification in the assay estimated nucleated cell counts. Some clones are missing from TCRdb's copy, which holds only in-frame ones; the method was immunoSEQ multiplex PCR. V, J and clone size derive from that table, while D and trimming were established from the DNA sequence. This table has tens of thousands of clones, around 83% appearing once. The origin of this receptor is a man at least 80 years old with acute or convalescent COVID-19. Sequenced input: peripheral blood. The V gene is TRBV18, the J gene TRBJ1-1, with TRBD1 as a possible D gene (5 bases). The CDR3 reads CASSPTDSNTEAFF. CDR3 DNA: TGTGCCAGCTCACCGACAGATTCGAACACTGAAGCTTTCTTT. Full variable domain (missing parts from reference TRBV18 and TRBJ1-1): NAGVMQNPRHLVRRRGQEARLRCSPMKGHSHVYWYRQLPEEGLKFMVYLQKENIIDESGMPKERFSAEFPKEGPSILRIQQVVRGDSAAYFCASSPTDSNTEAFFGQGTRLTVV.